A single sample gave rise to the 14 T cell receptor beta chains below, sequenced in a study of blood T cell repertoires in COVID-19. Only in-frame clones appear in the TCRdb table, and some are missing; sequencing was by immunoSEQ multiplex PCR. The table records some 180,000 clones, 84% of them present only once. The sequenced sample consisted of peripheral blood. The receptors shown here come from a woman older than 75 with COVID-19, enrolled during active disease.

This clone was picked up one time. The CDR3 spells CAISEFGPLNGDEQYF. The CDR3 nucleotides read TGTGCCATCAGTGAGTTTGGGCCTTTGAATGGCGACGAGCAGTACTTC. The chain couples TRBV10-3 to TRBJ2-7; D not resolved. Deletions cut 1 base from V and 5 bases from J, with 18 bases between. Germline values: CDR1 ENHRY, CDR2 SYGVKD. The CDR3 totals 16 residues.

V gene TRBV3-1 (or the pseudogene TRBV3-2) combines with J gene TRBJ2-3; tentative D call: TRBD2 (5 bases). Germline V gene sequence: CDR1 LGHDT, CDR2 YNNKEL (reference sequence). The CDR3 loop spans 12 amino acids. The ends were cut back, 1 base at V and 10 bases at J, with 9 bases in the middle. For the CDR3, the DNA is TGTGCCAGCAGCCAAGGTCCAGCGGCGCAGTATTTT. Residues: CASSQGPAAQYF.

V and J are TRBV11-2 and TRBJ2-7, with TRBD1 identical over 9 bases. Germline assignment: CDR1 SGHAT and CDR2 FQNNGV. The CDR3 is made up of 17 amino acids. J lost 4 bases, V lost 1 base, and 11 bases had no gene match. CDR3 sequence (DNA): TGTGCCAGCAGCTTAGCAAAGGACAGGGGAAGGGCGTACGAGCAGTACTTC. Encoded protein: CASSLAKDRGRAYEQYF. The variable domain in full, with the rest retrieved from reference TRBV11-2 and TRBJ2-7, is EAGVAQSPRYKIIEKRQSVAFWCNPISGHATLYWYQQILGQGPKLLIQFQNNGVVDDSQLPKDRFSAERLKGVDSTLKIQPAKLEDSAVYLCASSLAKDRGRAYEQYFGPGTRLTVT.

This clone came up a few times. The V and J genes are TRBV5-1 and TRBJ2-3, with unresolved D. Germline V gene lookup returns CDR1 SGHRS and CDR2 YFSETQ. Trimming pared 0 bases from V and 4 bases from J, leaving 15 bases between. The CDR3 totals 16 residues. DNA of the CDR3: TGCGCCAGCAGCTTGGACGGTCGAAAAAGAGCAGATACGCAGTATTTT. Protein product: CASSLDGRKRADTQYF.

This chain links TRBV18 with TRBJ2-1, with a weak D call TRBD1 (5 bases). V lost 3 bases, J lost 1 base, and 7 bases lay in between. The V gene's germline CDR1 is KGHSH and CDR2 LQKENI. This CDR3 contains 14 residues. The CDR3 sequence is CASSPGASYNEQFF. In nucleotides, the CDR3 is TGTGCCAGCTCACCTGGGGCTTCCTACAATGAGCAGTTCTTC.

This chain joins TRBV18 and TRBJ1-4; 8 bases are shared with TRBD1. V lost 5 bases to trimming and J lost 7 bases; unmatched junction nucleotides: 6. The germline gives CDR1 KGHSH, CDR2 LQKENI. The CDR3 runs 14 residues. As DNA, the CDR3 is TGTGCCAGCTCAACTTGGACAGGGACTGAAAAACTGTTTTTT. Translated: CASSTWTGTEKLFF.

The chain carries TRBV5-1 and TRBJ2-3, with a tentative D call TRBD2 (5 bases). The CDR3 sequence is 15 residues long. Trimming removed 0 bases from V and 4 bases from J, with 12 bases in between. Germline CDR1 is SGHRS and CDR2 is YFSETQ. The CDR3 sequence: CASSLATGRADTQYF. In DNA, the CDR3 is TGCGCCAGCAGCTTGGCTACGGGAAGGGCAGATACGCAGTATTTT.

This chain links TRBV27 with TRBJ2-3; D is unresolved. The CDR3 consists of 15 residues. CDR1 and CDR2 from the germline V gene are MNHEY and SMNVEV (reference sequence). Between the trimmed V and J ends, which lost 5 bases and 4 bases, there was a span of 16 bases. CDR3 sequence reads: CASSRRVLRPDTQYF. The CDR3 nucleotides are TGTGCCAGCAGTCGCCGGGTCCTTCGTCCAGATACGCAGTATTTT.

The rearrangement links TRBV7-2 to TRBJ2-3; 13 nucleotides match TRBD2. Trimming at V came to 1 base and at J to 8 bases, leaving 3 bases not matched to a gene. CDR3 length: 15 amino acids. CDR1 SGHTA and CDR2 FQGNSA come from the germline V gene. The CDR3 spells CASSLGTSGRGTQYF. CDR3 coding DNA: TGTGCCAGCAGCTTAGGGACTAGCGGGAGAGGTACGCAGTATTTT.

The chain uses TRBV27 and TRBJ2-7; D is perhaps TRBD2 (5 bases). Trimming took off 7 bases at V and 7 bases at J, with 17 bases between the two ends. Germline V gene data show CDR1 as MNHEY and CDR2 as SMNVEV (reference sequence). The CDR3 is 13 amino acids. CDR3 region: CASTRVLGGEQYF. CDR3 DNA: TGTGCCAGCACCCGGGTTCTGGGCGGGGAGCAGTACTTC.

The rearrangement uses TRBV18 and TRBJ1-1, with a weak D call TRBD1 (5 bases). This CDR3 is 14 amino acids long. Trimming cost V 2 bases and J 10 bases, with 17 bases left between them. Germline V CDR1 and CDR2: KGHSH, LQKENI. The DNA of the CDR3 is TGTGCCAGCTCACCAACTTCTCAGGGATTTGGAGCTTTCTTT. Translated, it gives CASSPTSQGFGAFF.

The V and J genes are TRBV3-1 (or the pseudogene TRBV3-2) and TRBJ2-3; 11 nucleotides align to TRBD2. In germline, CDR1 is LGHDT, CDR2 YNNKEL (reference sequence). The CDR3 contains 14 residues. The V and J ends lost 7 bases and 6 bases, in that order; junction bases with no gene match: 6. CDR3: CASTLLAGEDTQYF. The CDR3 region has the DNA TGTGCCAGCACCTTACTAGCGGGGGAGGATACGCAGTATTTT.

This rearrangement joins TRBV10-1 to TRBJ2-7; D is unresolved. V lost 0 bases and J 3 bases, leaving 6 bases between the germline ends. This CDR3 is built from 13 residues. Germline CDR1 WNHNN, CDR2 SYGVQD (reference sequence). The CDR3: CASSESPRYEQYF. CDR3 DNA: TGCGCCAGCAGTGAGTCCCCCCGCTACGAGCAGTACTTC.

This chain links TRBV6-1 with TRBJ2-7; D is undetermined. Germline values: CDR1 MNHNS, CDR2 SASEGT. CDR3 size: 16 residues. Trimming removed 2 bases from V and 0 bases from J, with 14 bases in between. The CDR3 region is CASSEMAVSDSYEQYF. CDR3 DNA: TGTGCCAGCAGTGAAATGGCGGTGAGCGACTCCTACGAGCAGTACTTC.